This T cell receptor (beta chain) was recovered during a study of blood T cell repertoires in COVID-19. Per the study methods: Amplification from reference gene primers served as the basis for estimated nucleated cell counts. TCRdb keeps only in-frame clones here, not all; method: immunoSEQ multiplex PCR. Clonal size and the V and J genes are those of that table, whereas D and trimming came from the DNA. The profile shows more than 95,000 clones, about 86% of them singletons. Trimming took 3 bases from V and 3 from J; bases not matched to a gene: 1. CDR3 length: 13 amino acids. This TCR came from a man older than 75 with acute or convalescent COVID-19. The specimen sequenced was peripheral blood. This sequence joins TRBV12-3 or TRBV12-4 and TRBJ1-1; the match to TRBD1 covers 7 bases. CDR3 sequence (DNA): TGTGCCAGCAGTTTCCAGGGGGACACTGAAGCTTTCTTT. Amino acid sequence: CASSFQGDTEAFF.